A single sample gave rise to the 3 T cell receptor beta chains below, sequenced in a study of blood T cell repertoires in COVID-19. This table comes from immunoSEQ multiplex PCR, and its TCRdb copy is limited to in-frame clones, with some not included. The sample shows about 190,000 clones, approximately 73% of them seen only once. Sequenced input: PBMCs or T cells enriched from blood (not recorded which). The receptors were gathered from a woman in her 50s with acute COVID-19.

The V call is TRBV19, the J call TRBJ2-5, with 8 positions matching TRBD1. Looked up from germline, CDR1 is LNHDA and CDR2 is SQIVND (reference sequence). V dropped 5 bases and J dropped 5; count of bases not matched to a gene: 7. The CDR3 consists of 14 residues. The CDR3 protein is CASSLTGAGETQYF. CDR3 nucleotide sequence: TGTGCCAGTAGTTTGACAGGGGCAGGGGAGACCCAGTACTTC.

V gene TRBV3-1 (or the pseudogene TRBV3-2) combines with J gene TRBJ2-7; D remains unclear. In germline, CDR1 is LGHDT, CDR2 YNNKEL (reference sequence). Trimming took 3 bases from V and 4 from J, leaving 16 bases between them. The CDR3 contains 15 residues. The DNA of the CDR3 is TGTGCCAGCAGCCAGAGTTCGAATACCCTATACGAGCAGTACGTC. Amino acid sequence: CASSQSSNTLYEQYV.

With respect to this clone: Since a much larger clone is just one base distant, this may be a read error. Different DNA sequences within this sample yield the same CDR3. In DNA, the CDR3 is TGTGCCAGTAGCCCAGGGACTGAAGCTTTCTTT. Its translation is CASSPGTEAFF. The gene calls are TRBV19 and TRBJ1-1; D is perhaps TRBD1 (5 bases). V lost 6 bases and J lost 5, with 7 bases in between. The CDR3 covers 11 residues. CDR1 LNHDA and CDR2 SQIVND come from the germline V gene (reference sequence).